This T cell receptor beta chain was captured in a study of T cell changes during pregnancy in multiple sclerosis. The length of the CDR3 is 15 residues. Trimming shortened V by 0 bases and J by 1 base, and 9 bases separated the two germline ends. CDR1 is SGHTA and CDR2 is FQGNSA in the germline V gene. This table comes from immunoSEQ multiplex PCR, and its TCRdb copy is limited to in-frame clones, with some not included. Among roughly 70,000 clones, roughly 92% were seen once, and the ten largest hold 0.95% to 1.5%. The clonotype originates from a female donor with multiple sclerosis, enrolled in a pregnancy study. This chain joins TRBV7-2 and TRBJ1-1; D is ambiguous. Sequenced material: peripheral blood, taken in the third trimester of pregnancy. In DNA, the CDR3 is TGTGCCAGCAGCTTAGCGCATGGGAGGAACACTGAAGCTTTCTTT. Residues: CASSLAHGRNTEAFF.